This paragraph covers one T cell receptor (beta chain) sequence. Its antigen is unidentified. This record belongs to a study of cytomegalovirus exposure and HLA in healthy donors. With 60 Vbeta and 13 Jbeta primers, the PCR was carried out. Data came from immunoSEQ multiplex PCR; TCRdb stores just in-frame clones and leaves some out. This sample contains some 96,000 clones. Study observations and caveats: It emerged from a later analysis that several of the most significant clusters appeared to be linked to common viral pathogens. Looking again later, the authors saw that most CMV-associated TCR beta chains seemed HLA-restricted.

This sequence originates from a woman in her twenties or thirties in good health and CMV-seronegative. Sequencing used PBMCs.

The CDR3 spells CASETSGGYIYNEQFF. DNA of the CDR3: TGTGCCAGCGAGACTAGCGGGGGATATATCTACAATGAGCAGTTCTTC. V usage is TRBV7-8 and J usage is TRBJ2-1; TRBD2 matches at 12 bases. The J segment lost 3 bases and the V segment lost 8 bases, leaving 8 bases of the junction unmatched. The V gene's germline CDR1 is SGHVS and CDR2 FQNEAQ. This CDR3 is 16 amino acids long.